These 31 T cell receptor beta chains were sequenced from one sample in a study of blood T cell repertoires in COVID-19. Generated by immunoSEQ multiplex PCR, the TCRdb table keeps only in-frame clones and is missing some. Here the sample spans roughly 200,000 clones, around 85% being singletons. Sequencing used PBMCs or T cells enriched from blood (not recorded which). All receptors derive from a man aged 40-55 years who had recovered from COVID-19.

This chain uses TRBV23-1 with TRBJ2-4; maybe TRBD2 (6 bases). TRBV23-1 is annotated as an ORF whose role is uncertain. Trimming stripped 2 bases from V and 2 bases from J, with 16 bases between. The CDR3 is 17 residues long. The CDR3 is CASSQALLSGPKNIQYF. CDR3 nucleotides: TGCGCCAGCAGTCAAGCGTTACTTAGCGGACCCAAAAACATTCAGTACTTC.

V and J are TRBV5-4 and TRBJ1-2; maybe TRBD1 (6 bases). This CDR3 contains 14 residues. CDR1 is SGHNT, CDR2 YYREEE, per germline (reference sequence). The V end lost 1 base, the J end lost 2 bases, and 9 bases lay between the germline ends. This CDR3 reads CASSLRTANYGYTF. The CDR3 coding sequence is TGTGCCAGCAGCTTGAGGACAGCAAACTATGGCTACACCTTC.

The chain has TRBV4-2 and TRBJ2-7; tentative D call: TRBD2 (6 bases). This CDR3 is built from 15 residues. Deletions cut 3 bases from V and 3 bases from J, with 15 bases between. Per the germline V gene, CDR1 is LGHNA and CDR2 is YNFKEQ. Here the CDR3 DNA reads TGTGCCAGCAGCCAGGGGGGAGCCAGAAACTACGAGCAGTACTTC. Protein product: CASSQGGARNYEQYF.

This rearrangement joins TRBV21-1 to TRBJ2-7; no check of the table's D call, TRBD1, against the DNA was made. TRBV21-1 is annotated as a pseudogene. There are 15 residues in the CDR3. CDR3 sequence reads: CASSNLRDRVSEQYF. CDR3 DNA: TGTGCCAGCAGCAACCTCCGGGACAGGGTAAGCGAGCAGTACTTC.

CDR3 bases: TGTGCCAGCAGATCCCGAACCGGGACTAGCGGGAGGCAGTATTTT. Protein sequence: CASRSRTGTSGRQYF. This sequence joins TRBV27 and TRBJ2-3, with TRBD2 matching over 14 bases. The germline V gene encodes CDR1 MNHEY and CDR2 SMNVEV (reference sequence). The CDR3 covers 15 residues. The junction had 10 bases not matched to a gene; V was cut back by 6 bases and J by 11 bases.

This chain uses TRBV9 with TRBJ2-5; unclear D gene. The CDR3 runs 17 residues. Germline lookup yields CDR1 SGDLS and CDR2 YYNGEE. Trimming shortened V by 0 bases and J by 1 base, and 16 bases separated the two germline ends. Here the CDR3 DNA reads TGTGCCAGCAGCGTAGAGGCTACTTTCCTAGTCCAAGAGACCCAGTACTTC. Protein: CASSVEATFLVQETQYF.

The rearrangement links TRBV7-3 to TRBJ1-1, with D possibly TRBD1 on 6 matching bases. CDR3 length: 15 amino acids. Germline values: CDR1 SGHTA, CDR2 FQGTGA. V was cut by 4 bases and J by 1 base, with 13 bases left in between. CDR3 in amino acids: CASSYAGTPNTEAFF. CDR3 nucleotides: TGTGCCAGCAGCTACGCCGGGACACCGAACACTGAAGCTTTCTTT. The entire variable domain, with the rest obtained from reference TRBV7-3 and TRBJ1-1, is as follows: GAGVSQTPSNKVTEKGKYVELRCDPISGHTALYWYRQSLGQGPEFLIYFQGTGAADDSGLPNDRFFAVRPEGSVSTLKIQRTERGDSAVYLCASSYAGTPNTEAFFGQGTRLTVV.

This clone was picked up a small number of times. The J gene is TRBJ2-7, the V gene TRBV13; a weak D match, TRBD2 (6 bases). Germline V lookup: CDR1 PRHDT, CDR2 FYEKMQ (reference sequence). Trimming left V 3 bases short and J 7 bases short, with 34 bases between. CDR3 length equals 20 residues. CDR3 DNA: TGTGCCAGCAGCTTCAGCCGGGAGACACGGTCGACCGGGACCCGCGAAGAGCAGTACTTC. This translates into CASSFSRETRSTGTREEQYF.

The V and J genes are TRBV28 and TRBJ2-7, with D unresolved. The germline V and J ends were trimmed by 6 bases and 5 bases, with 11 bases remaining between them. CDR3 length equals 12 residues. Germline V gives CDR1 MDHEN, CDR2 SYDVKM. CDR3 DNA sequence: TGTGCCAGCAGAGCCCCCAGCGACGAGCAGTACTTC. Protein: CASRAPSDEQYF. Together with reference TRBV28 and TRBJ2-7, the CDR3 gives the full variable domain: DVKVTQSSRYLVKRTGEKVFLECVQDMDHENMFWYRQDPGLGLRLIYFSYDVKMKEKGDIPEGYSVSREKKERFSLILESASTNQTSMYLCASRAPSDEQYFGPGTRLTVT.

The chain's CDR3 is CASSSWAGRYEQYF. The CDR3 nucleotides are TGTGCCAGCAGTTCCTGGGCGGGACGATACGAGCAGTACTTC. The chain carries TRBV28 and TRBJ2-7; a possible D gene is TRBD2 (6 bases). Trimming cost V 4 bases and J 4 bases, with 14 bases left between them. Germline V lookup: CDR1 MDHEN, CDR2 SYDVKM. The CDR3 is 14 amino acids.

This chain links TRBV20-1 with TRBJ2-1; TRBD2 aligns across 7 bases. The CDR3 has 17 residues. With V trimmed by 3 bases and J by 4 bases, 15 bases remained unmatched. CDR1 and CDR2 (germline): DFQATT, SNEGSKA (reference sequence). The CDR3 sequence is CSASPLAESRGYNEQFF. CDR3 bases: TGCAGTGCTAGTCCCCTAGCGGAGTCTCGAGGATACAATGAGCAGTTCTTC.

This chain uses TRBV27 with TRBJ1-2; D gene ambiguous. Trimming cost V 6 bases and J 2 bases, with 13 bases left between them. There are 14 residues in the CDR3. Germline CDR1 reads MNHEY; CDR2 reads SMNVEV (reference sequence). This CDR3 is CASSPLAGNYGYTF. The CDR3, as DNA: TGTGCCAGCAGCCCCCTGGCCGGGAACTATGGCTACACCTTC.

The chain uses TRBV24-1 and TRBJ1-1, with D possibly being TRBD1 (6 bases). CDR3 length equals 13 residues. The germline V gene has CDR1 KGHDR and CDR2 SFDVKD. Deletions cut 6 bases from V and 3 bases from J, with 10 bases between. CDR3 DNA sequence: TGTGCCACCAGTTCAGGGGTTGACACTGAAGCTTTCTTT. As protein: CATSSGVDTEAFF.

In DNA form, the CDR3 reads TGCGCCAGCAGCGGGGGCCTTGGGGGCCAAGAGACCCAGTACTTC. Encoded protein: CASSGGLGGQETQYF. The J gene is TRBJ2-5, the V gene TRBV5-1; possible D gene TRBD1, 6 bases. The CDR3 has 15 amino acids. Per germline, CDR1 SGHRS and CDR2 YFSETQ. V was trimmed by 4 bases and J by 1 base, leaving 14 bases between them.

As DNA, the CDR3 is TGTGCCATCAGAGGACAGGGCGATAATGAAAAACTGTTTTTT. It specifies CAIRGQGDNEKLFF. The V and J genes are TRBV10-3 and TRBJ1-4; 8 nucleotides align to TRBD1. Per germline, CDR1 ENHRY and CDR2 SYGVKD. V was clipped by 6 bases and J by 4 bases; unmatched bases: 4. The CDR3 has 14 amino acids.

The chain uses TRBV19 and TRBJ2-2; D gene uncertain. The CDR3 contains 16 residues. Germline V CDR1 and CDR2: LNHDA, SQIVND (reference sequence). V gave up 3 bases and J gave up 0 bases, with 11 bases separating them. CDR3 DNA sequence: TGTGCCAGTAGTATTCGCGGATGGTCGAACACCGGGGAGCTGTTTTTT. It codes for CASSIRGWSNTGELFF.

The V call is TRBV19, the J call TRBJ2-2; 7 positions match TRBD2. Germline V gene sequence: CDR1 LNHDA, CDR2 SQIVND (reference sequence). The CDR3 runs 14 residues. With V trimmed by 5 bases and J by 7 bases, 7 bases remained unmatched. The CDR3 DNA reads TGTGCCAGTAGTCGAGAGGAGCGGGGCGGGGAGCTGTTTTTT. Translating it yields CASSREERGGELFF. Full variable domain (rest looked up from reference TRBV19 and TRBJ2-2): DGGITQSPKYLFRKEGQNVTLSCEQNLNHDAMYWYRQDPGQGLRLIYYSQIVNDFQKGDIAEGYSVSREKKESFPLTVTSAQKNPTAFYLCASSREERGGELFFGEGSRLTVL.

The V and J genes are TRBV7-9 and TRBJ1-6; possible D gene TRBD1, 5 bases. CDR1 and CDR2 from the germline V gene are SEHNR and FQNEAQ (reference sequence). The CDR3 sequence is 12 residues long. Trimming removed 4 bases at V and 10 bases at J, with 8 bases between. CDR3: CASSSGDSPLHF. In nucleotides, the CDR3 is TGTGCCAGCAGCTCGGGGGACTCACCCCTCCACTTT.

CDR3 region: CASSFTGTAYNEQFF. The CDR3 bases are TGTGCCAGCTCATTCACCGGGACAGCCTACAATGAGCAGTTCTTC. The V gene is TRBV18, the J gene TRBJ2-1; 7 nucleotides match TRBD1. CDR1 and CDR2 from the germline V gene are KGHSH and LQKENI. The length of the CDR3 is 15 residues. V gave up 5 bases and J gave up 2 bases; unmatched junction bases: 6.

The chain joins TRBV12-3 or TRBV12-4 to TRBJ2-7; D is possibly TRBD1 (5 bases). The germline V and J ends were trimmed by 6 bases and 6 bases, with 12 bases remaining between them. CDR3 size: 12 residues. The CDR3: CASRDGHAEQYF. Here the CDR3 DNA reads TGTGCCAGCAGGGACGGACACGCCGAGCAGTACTTC.

The rearrangement uses TRBV7-2 and TRBJ2-7, with D perhaps matching TRBD1 (6 bases). The CDR3 is 15 residues long. Trimming removed 4 bases at V and 4 bases at J, with 17 bases between. The germline V gene encodes CDR1 SGHTA and CDR2 FQGNSA. Written as DNA, the CDR3 is TGTGCCAGCAGCTCAACAGGGATTCTACGGTACGAGCAGTACTTC. It is translated as CASSSTGILRYEQYF. The entire variable domain, with the rest obtained from reference TRBV7-2 and TRBJ2-7, is as follows: GAGVSQSPSNKVTEKGKDVELRCDPISGHTALYWYRQSLGQGLEFLIYFQGNSAPDKSGLPSDRFSAERTGGSVSTLTIQRTQQEDSAVYLCASSSTGILRYEQYFGPGTRLTVT.

V gene TRBV5-1 combines with J gene TRBJ2-5, with TRBD1 matching 9 bases. The CDR3 extends over 14 amino acids. From germline, CDR1 is SGHRS and CDR2 YFSETQ. V shed 7 bases and J 5 bases; nucleotides not matched to a gene: 9. CDR3 sequence: CASRRDREVETQYF. The CDR3 region has the DNA TGCGCCAGCCGGCGGGACAGGGAAGTCGAGACCCAGTACTTC. The full variable domain, its missing parts supplied by reference TRBV5-1 and TRBJ2-5, is KAGVTQTPRYLIKTRGQQVTLSCSPISGHRSVSWYQQTPGQGLQFLFEYFSETQRNKGNFPGRFSGRQFSNSRSEMNVSTLELGDSALYLCASRRDREVETQYFGPGTRLLVL.

The V gene is TRBV12-5, the J gene TRBJ1-5, with no clear D. The CDR3 sequence is 13 residues long. The germline CDR1 and CDR2 sequences are LGHNT and FRNRAP. Trimming left V 6 bases short and J 3 bases short, with 9 bases between. CDR3 sequence (DNA): TGTGCTAGTGGACTATATTCCAATCAGCCCCAGCATTTT. Translating gives CASGLYSNQPQHF.

The chain carries TRBV4-1 and TRBJ1-1, with D uncertain. Germline V gene lookup returns CDR1 MGHRA and CDR2 YSYEKL. Trimming shortened V by 2 bases and J by 5 bases, and 12 bases separated the two germline ends. The CDR3 has 14 amino acids. The CDR3 region is CASSQLDRGTEAFF. The CDR3 nucleotides read TGCGCCAGCAGCCAATTGGATCGGGGAACTGAAGCTTTCTTT.

Regarding this clone: The conserved phenylalanine or tryptophan is not found at the CDR3 terminus, so this likely reflects a read error. The DNA is omitted, as the CDR3 cannot be located on it reliably, and the CDR3 follows TCRdb's listing. This sequence joins TRBV7-2 and TRBJ2-2; TRBD1 is the table's D call and was not checked against the DNA. From its first to its last residue, the CDR3 has 9 amino acids. Per the germline V gene, CDR1 is SGHTA and CDR2 is FQGNSA. This CDR3 is CASSLTYFG.

Notes on this clone: A junction end diverges from the germline sequence, so it may reflect a read error. The chain carries TRBV19 and TRBJ2-7, with 9 bases fitting TRBD2. This CDR3 region has 15 residues. Germline CDR1 and CDR2: LNHDA and SQIVND (reference sequence). The CDR3 DNA reads TGTGCCAGTAGGGAAGCGGGAGGAAGCTCCAACGAGCAGTACTTC. Its protein is CASREAGGSSNEQYF.

The rearrangement uses TRBV25-1 and TRBJ1-1, with TRBD1 matching over 7 bases. The CDR3 has 13 amino acids. Germline values: CDR1 MGHDK, CDR2 SYGVNS. V trimming: 6 bases; J trimming: 7 bases; junction bases outside the gene matches: 8. The CDR3 is CASRRPGQLEAFF. For the CDR3, the DNA is TGTGCCAGCAGACGTCCGGGACAGCTTGAAGCTTTCTTT.

V is TRBV24-1 and J is TRBJ2-1; 7 nucleotides align to TRBD2. J lost 7 bases, V lost 4 bases, and 6 bases had no gene match. The CDR3 is made up of 14 amino acids. Germline V gene data show CDR1 as KGHDR and CDR2 as SFDVKD. For the CDR3, the DNA is TGTGCCACCAGTGACTGGACTAGTCGTAATGAGCAGTTCTTC. This sequence encodes CATSDWTSRNEQFF.

This clone was counted between two and nine times. The rearrangement joins TRBV2 to TRBJ2-1, with 10 bases fitting TRBD2. Trimming cost V 6 bases and J 9 bases; bases outside gene matches: 11. This CDR3 spans 15 amino acids. Germline V gene lookup returns CDR1 SNHLY and CDR2 FYNNEI. CDR3 residues: CASRPVASGSLEQFF. CDR3 DNA: TGTGCCAGCAGACCCGTGGCTAGCGGGAGTCTTGAGCAGTTCTTC.

The V and J genes are TRBV7-8 and TRBJ2-1, with a weak D call TRBD2 (6 bases). Germline CDR1 reads SGHVS; CDR2 reads FQNEAQ. V gave up 5 bases and J gave up 3 bases, with 14 bases separating them. The CDR3 is 15 amino acids. CDR3: CASSVGTGSYNEQFF. In DNA, the CDR3 is TGTGCCAGCAGCGTCGGGACTGGAAGCTACAATGAGCAGTTCTTC.

This clone was detected once. The chain is built from TRBV15 and TRBJ2-1; TRBD2 aligns across 9 bases. With 5 bases clipped from V and 8 bases from J, the junction kept 10 bases outside the gene matches. This CDR3 spans 15 amino acids. Per germline, CDR1 LNHNV and CDR2 YYDKDF (reference sequence). The CDR3 region has the DNA TGTGCCACCAGCGAGATAGCGGGAGAAGGCTATGAGCAGTTCTTC. Protein: CATSEIAGEGYEQFF.